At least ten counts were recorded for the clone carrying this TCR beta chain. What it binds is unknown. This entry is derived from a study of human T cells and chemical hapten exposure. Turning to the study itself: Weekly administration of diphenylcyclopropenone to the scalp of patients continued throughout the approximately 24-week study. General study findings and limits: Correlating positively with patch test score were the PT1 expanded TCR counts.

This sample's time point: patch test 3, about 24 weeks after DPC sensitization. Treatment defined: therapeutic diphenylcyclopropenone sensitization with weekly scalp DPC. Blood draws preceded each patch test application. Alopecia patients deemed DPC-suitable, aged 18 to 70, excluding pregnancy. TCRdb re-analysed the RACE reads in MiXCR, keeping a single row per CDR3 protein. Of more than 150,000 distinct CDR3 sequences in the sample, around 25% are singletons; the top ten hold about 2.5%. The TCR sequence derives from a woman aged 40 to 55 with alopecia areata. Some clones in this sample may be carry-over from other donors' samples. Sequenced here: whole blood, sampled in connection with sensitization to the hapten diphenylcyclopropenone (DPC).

The CDR3, as DNA: TGTGCCAGCAGCTACTCTAGCGGGGGGACGACAGATACGCAGTATTTT. Translating it yields CASSYSSGGTTDTQYF. The gene calls are TRBV28 and TRBJ2-3, with 11 bases fitting TRBD2. V shed 6 bases, J shed 3 bases, and the junction held 8 bases outside the gene matches. This CDR3 region has 16 residues. From germline, CDR1 is MDHEN and CDR2 SYDVKM.